Listed here is a single T cell receptor (beta chain). This clone occurred once. This receptor's antigen is unknown. At one end the junction does not follow the germline gene, possibly because of a read error. Patients with autoimmune disease history or receiving systemic immunosuppression were excluded from the trial. In every dose cohort, peripheral blood was drawn for TCR sequencing at baseline, cycle 4 day 1, and cycle 7 day 1. The samples were drawn from a first-in-human, open-label, multicenter phase I dose-escalation trial of ivuxolimab. Adults with locally advanced or metastatic melanoma, renal cell, hepatocellular, or head and neck squamous cell carcinoma were enrolled in the trial. Before TCR sequencing, CD4+ T cells and CD8+ T cells from peripheral blood were sorted into separate populations. This sample was included in a study of OX40 agonist ivuxolimab in advanced cancers. Notes on the research overall: The costimulatory receptor OX40 (CD134) was targeted by ivuxolimab, a fully human IgG2 agonistic monoclonal antibody. Partial responses occurred in three dose-escalation patients: two with cutaneous melanoma and one with hepatocellular carcinoma. Prior anti-PD-1, anti-PD-L1 or anti-CTLA-4 therapy was permitted, and checkpoint inhibitors had been received by about 37% of dose-escalation patients. Of the approximately 54 patients in dose escalation, some 19 had hepatocellular carcinoma, about 15 had melanoma, 9 had renal cell carcinoma and 9 had head and neck cancer. The purpose of peripheral TCRbeta sequencing was to test whether ivuxolimab changed TCR sequence diversity and led to clonal T-cell expansion. Intravenous ivuxolimab was administered to patients every 2 weeks at six dose levels: 0.01, 0.1, 0.3, 1.5, 3 and 10 mg/kg. In the dose-escalation cohort, approximately 83% of patients were male, and the mean age was around 60 years with a range of about 20 to 80. The paper reports the monotherapy dose-escalation portion (N of about 52 patients) of the phase I ivuxolimab trial.

Genomic DNA was extracted from sorted cells for sequencing of the TCRbeta CDR3 region. The immunoSEQ Assay was used for sequencing of TCRbeta CDR3 regions. The source is immuneACCESS, and TCRdb retained only in-frame sequences with V and J called. Part of the clones is not carried over; for the studies checked, unresolved V genes explain less than half of this, and the remainder is unexplained. The sample table records about 91,000 clones; more than 75% of these occur just once. The ten largest make up 1.5% to 2% of the sample. Paper-wide results and their limitations: After ivuxolimab, CD8+ T cells had more expanded clones than CD4+ T cells on average. Clonal expansion of both CD4+ and CD8+ blood T cells was observed from baseline to week 6 at doses 0.1 to 3.0 mg/kg. Low levels of normalized T-cell clonal expansion were also seen in some patients who did not respond. In partial responders in the 0.1-3.0 mg/kg groups, normalized peripheral clonal expansion was found to be among the lowest, especially among CD8+ T cells. Antigen specificity was not determined for the clonally expanded peripheral T cells.

This TCR came from an adult with an advanced solid tumor such as melanoma, head and neck, liver or kidney cancer. The sample in question was CD4+ or CD8+ T cells sorted from blood, obtained in a trial of the OX40 agonist ivuxolimab.

The CDR3 sequence is CATSPGQGAVRYGYTF. The DNA sequence follows: TGTGCCACCAGTCCGGGACAGGGGGCGGTACGTTATGGCTACACCTTC. The sequence joins TRBV10-3 to TRBJ1-2; 12 bases in the middle match TRBD1. Measured from the cysteine to the phenylalanine, the CDR3 is 16 residues long. Only the CDR3 region is kept as DNA, spanning 48 bases read in frame from base 1. The germline V gene provides CDR1 ENHRY and CDR2 SYGVKD.